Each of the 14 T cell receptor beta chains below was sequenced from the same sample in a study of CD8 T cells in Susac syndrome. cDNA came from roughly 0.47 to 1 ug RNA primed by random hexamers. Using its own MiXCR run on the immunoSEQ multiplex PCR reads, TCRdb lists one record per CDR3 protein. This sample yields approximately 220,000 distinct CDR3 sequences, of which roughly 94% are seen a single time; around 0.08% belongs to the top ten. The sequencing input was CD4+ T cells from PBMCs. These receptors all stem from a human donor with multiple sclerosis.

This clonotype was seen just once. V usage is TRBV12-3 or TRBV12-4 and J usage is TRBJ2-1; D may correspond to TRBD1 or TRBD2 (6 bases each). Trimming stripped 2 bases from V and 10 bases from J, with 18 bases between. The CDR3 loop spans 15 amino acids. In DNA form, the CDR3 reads TGTGCCAGCAGTTTAACCCGCCCGGGGGCCGGGGAGCAGTTCTTC. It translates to CASSLTRPGAGEQFF.

The CDR3 DNA follows: TGTGCCAGCAGCTTAGCGCCGCAGGGGATGGACACCATATATTTT. It specifies CASSLAPQGMDTIYF. The V gene is TRBV7-2, the J gene TRBJ1-3, with D possibly TRBD1 on 6 matching bases. The CDR3 consists of 15 residues. V dropped 0 bases and J dropped 8 bases, with 14 bases sitting between them. Germline V gene lookup returns CDR1 SGHTA and CDR2 FQGNSA.

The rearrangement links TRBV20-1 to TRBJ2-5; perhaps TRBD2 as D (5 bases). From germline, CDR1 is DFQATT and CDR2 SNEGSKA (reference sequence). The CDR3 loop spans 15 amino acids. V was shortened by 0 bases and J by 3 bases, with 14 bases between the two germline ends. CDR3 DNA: TGCAGTGCTAGAGACTCGCAGAGGGCCGAAGAGACCCAGTACTTC. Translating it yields CSARDSQRAEETQYF.

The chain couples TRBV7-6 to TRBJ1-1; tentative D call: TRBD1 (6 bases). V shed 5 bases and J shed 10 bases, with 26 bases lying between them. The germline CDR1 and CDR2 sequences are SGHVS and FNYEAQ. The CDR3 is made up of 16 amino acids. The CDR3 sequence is CASSRQGDHGRGRAFF. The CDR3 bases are TGTGCCAGCAGCCGTCAAGGGGACCACGGCAGGGGTAGAGCTTTCTTT.

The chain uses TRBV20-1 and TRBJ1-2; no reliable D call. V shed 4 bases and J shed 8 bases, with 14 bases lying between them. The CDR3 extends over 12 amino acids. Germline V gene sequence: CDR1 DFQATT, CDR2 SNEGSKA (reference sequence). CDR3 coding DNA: TGCAGTGCTACCAAGGAACGGGGAGGCTACACCTTC. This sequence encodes CSATKERGGYTF.

The CDR3 bases are TGCAGCACCGAAGGGGGGTATGGCTACACCTTC. Its translation: CSTEGGYGYTF. This chain uses TRBV29-1 with TRBJ1-2, with a possible D match to TRBD1 (6 bases). CDR1 is SQVTM, CDR2 ANQGSEA, per germline. The V gene lost 8 bases and the J gene lost 5 bases, with 12 bases spanning the gap. The CDR3 contains 11 residues.

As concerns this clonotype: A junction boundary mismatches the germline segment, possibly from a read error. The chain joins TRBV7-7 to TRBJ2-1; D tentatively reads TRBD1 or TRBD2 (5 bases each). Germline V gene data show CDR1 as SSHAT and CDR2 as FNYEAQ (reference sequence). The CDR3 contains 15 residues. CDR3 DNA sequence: TGTGCTAGCAGCTTAGGGGCTAGCAGAGGTGGTGAGCAGTTCTTC. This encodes CASSLGASRGGEQFF. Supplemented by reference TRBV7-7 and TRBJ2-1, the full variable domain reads GAGVSQSPRYKVTKRGQDVTLRCDPISSHATLYWYQQALGQGPEFLTYFNYEAQPDKSGLPSDRFSAERPEGSISTLTIQRTEQRDSAMYRCASSLGASRGGEQFFGPGTRLTVL.

CDR3 sequence: CATSRDGYQETQYF. The CDR3 DNA reads TGTGCCACCAGCAGAGACGGCTATCAAGAGACCCAGTACTTC. V is TRBV15 and J is TRBJ2-5; no definite D call. From germline, CDR1 is LNHNV and CDR2 YYDKDF (reference sequence). CDR3 length: 14 residues. V was pared by 0 bases and J by 2 bases, with 7 bases between.

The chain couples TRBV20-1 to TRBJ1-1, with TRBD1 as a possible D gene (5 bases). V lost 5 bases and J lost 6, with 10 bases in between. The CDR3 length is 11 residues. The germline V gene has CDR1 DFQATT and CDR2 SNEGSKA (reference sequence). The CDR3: CSASGLAEAFF. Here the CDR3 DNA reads TGCAGTGCTTCAGGGTTGGCTGAAGCTTTCTTT.

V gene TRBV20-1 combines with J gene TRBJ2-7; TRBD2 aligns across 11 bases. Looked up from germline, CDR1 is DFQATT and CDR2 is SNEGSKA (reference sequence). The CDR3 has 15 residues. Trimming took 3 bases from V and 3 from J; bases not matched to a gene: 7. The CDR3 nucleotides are TGCAGTGCTAGGTCGGCTAGCGGGGGGTACTACGAGCAGTACGTC. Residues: CSARSASGGYYEQYV.

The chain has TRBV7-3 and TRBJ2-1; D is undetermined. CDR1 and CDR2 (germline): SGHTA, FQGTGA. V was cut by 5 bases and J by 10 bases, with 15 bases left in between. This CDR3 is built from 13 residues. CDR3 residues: CASSPSGPAEQFF. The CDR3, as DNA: TGTGCCAGCAGCCCCTCGGGTCCGGCGGAGCAGTTCTTC.

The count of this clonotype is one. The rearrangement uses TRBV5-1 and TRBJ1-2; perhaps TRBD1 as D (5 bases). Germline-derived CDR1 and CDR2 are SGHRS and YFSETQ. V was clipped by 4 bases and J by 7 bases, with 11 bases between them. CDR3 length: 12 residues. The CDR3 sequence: CASSADIGGYTF. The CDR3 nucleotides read TGCGCCAGCAGCGCGGACATCGGTGGCTACACCTTC.

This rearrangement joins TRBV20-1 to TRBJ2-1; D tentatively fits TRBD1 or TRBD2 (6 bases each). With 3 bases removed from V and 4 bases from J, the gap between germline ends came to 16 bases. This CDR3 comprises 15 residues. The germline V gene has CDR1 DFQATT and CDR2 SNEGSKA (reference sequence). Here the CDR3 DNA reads TGCAGTGCTAGTGAGCGGGCAGGGGATTACAATGAGCAGTTCTTC. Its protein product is CSASERAGDYNEQFF.

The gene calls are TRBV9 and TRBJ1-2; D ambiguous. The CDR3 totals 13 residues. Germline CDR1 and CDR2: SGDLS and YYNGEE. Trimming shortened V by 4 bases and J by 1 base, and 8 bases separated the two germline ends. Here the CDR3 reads CASSSSHNYGYTF. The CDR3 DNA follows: TGTGCCAGCAGCTCAAGTCATAACTATGGCTACACCTTC.